This T cell receptor (beta chain) was captured by sequencing in a study of technical replicates of blood from a handful of donors. The CDR3 is 13 amino acids. Per the germline V gene, CDR1 is MNHNS and CDR2 is SASEGT. The junction had 6 bases not matched to a gene; V was cut back by 10 bases and J by 2 bases. Repertoires were generated with immunoSEQ multiplex PCR, while TCRdb's copy carries only in-frame clones and drops some. The data hold about 80,000 clones, with 90% to 95% observed a single time. The J gene is TRBJ2-7, the V gene TRBV6-1, with 9 nucleotides matching TRBD2. The sample taken for sequencing was T cells isolated from PBMCs. The receptor comes from a human donor in good health. The CDR3 reads CAISGSFAYEQYF. In DNA, the CDR3 is TGTGCCATTAGCGGGAGTTTCGCCTACGAGCAGTACTTC.